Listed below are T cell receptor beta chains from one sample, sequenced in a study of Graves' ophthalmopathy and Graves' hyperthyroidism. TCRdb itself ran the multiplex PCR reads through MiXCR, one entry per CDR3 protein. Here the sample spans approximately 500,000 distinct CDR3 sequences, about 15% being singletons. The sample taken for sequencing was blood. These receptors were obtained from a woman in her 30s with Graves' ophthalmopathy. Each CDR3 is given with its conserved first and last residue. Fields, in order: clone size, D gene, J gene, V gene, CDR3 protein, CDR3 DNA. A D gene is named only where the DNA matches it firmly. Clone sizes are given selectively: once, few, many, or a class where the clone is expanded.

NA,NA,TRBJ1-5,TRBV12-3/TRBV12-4,CASSAYSSNQPQHF,TGTGCCAGCAGTGCCTACAGCAGCAATCAGCCCCAGCATTTT
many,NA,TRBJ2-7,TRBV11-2,CASSLGQDVYEQYF,TGTGCCAGCAGCTTAGGACAGGATGTCTACGAGCAGTACTTC
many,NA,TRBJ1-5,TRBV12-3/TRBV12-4,CASSSSYSNQPQHF,TGTGCCAGCAGTTCATCATATAGCAATCAGCCCCAGCATTTT
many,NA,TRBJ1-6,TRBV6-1,CASRHSENSPLHF,TGTGCCAGCAGGCACAGCGAAAATTCACCCCTCCACTTT
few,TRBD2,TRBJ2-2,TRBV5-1,CASSFASGGYTGELFF,TGCGCCAGCAGCTTCGCTAGCGGGGGTTACACCGGGGAGCTGTTTTTT
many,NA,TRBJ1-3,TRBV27,CASSQGRTSGNTIYF,TGTGCCAGCAGCCAGGGACGGACGTCTGGAAACACCATATATTTT
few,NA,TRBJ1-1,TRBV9,CASSVEGQLNTEAFF,TGTGCCAGCAGCGTAGAAGGACAGCTGAACACTGAAGCTTTCTTT
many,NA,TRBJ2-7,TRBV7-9,CASSLGGAVGEQYF,TGTGCCAGCAGCTTAGGGGGGGCGGTGGGAGAGCAGTACTTC
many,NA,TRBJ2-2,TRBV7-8,CASSFRVFRELFF,TGTGCCAGCAGCTTCAGGGTATTCAGGGAGCTGTTTTTT
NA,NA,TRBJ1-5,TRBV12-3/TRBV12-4,CASSQSWGQPQHF,TGTGCCAGCAGTCAAAGTTGGGGTCAGCCCCAGCATTTT